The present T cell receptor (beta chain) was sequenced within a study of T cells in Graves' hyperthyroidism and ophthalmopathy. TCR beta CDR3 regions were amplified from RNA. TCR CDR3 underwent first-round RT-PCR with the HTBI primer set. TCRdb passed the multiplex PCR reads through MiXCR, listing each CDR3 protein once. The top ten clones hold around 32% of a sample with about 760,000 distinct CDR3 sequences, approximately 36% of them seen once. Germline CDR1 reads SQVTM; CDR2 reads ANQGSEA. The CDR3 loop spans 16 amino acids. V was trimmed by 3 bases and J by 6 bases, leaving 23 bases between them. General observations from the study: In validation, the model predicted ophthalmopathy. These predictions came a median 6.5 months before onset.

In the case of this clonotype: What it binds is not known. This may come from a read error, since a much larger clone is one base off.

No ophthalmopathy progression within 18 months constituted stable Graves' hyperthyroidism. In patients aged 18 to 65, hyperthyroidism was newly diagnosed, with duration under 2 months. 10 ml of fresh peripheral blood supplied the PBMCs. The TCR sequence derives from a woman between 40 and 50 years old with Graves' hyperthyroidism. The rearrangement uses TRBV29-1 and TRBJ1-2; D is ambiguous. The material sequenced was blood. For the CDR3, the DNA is TGCAGCGTTGATTCCCTTGATTCTCGGGATCCCCATGGCTACACCTTC. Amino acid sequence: CSVDSLDSRDPHGYTF. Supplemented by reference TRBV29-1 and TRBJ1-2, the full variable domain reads SAVISQKPSRDICQRGTSLTIQCQVDSQVTMMFWYRQQPGQSLTLIATANQGSEATYESGFVIDKFPISRPNLTFSTLTVSNMSPEDSSIYLCSVDSLDSRDPHGYTFGSGTRLTVV.